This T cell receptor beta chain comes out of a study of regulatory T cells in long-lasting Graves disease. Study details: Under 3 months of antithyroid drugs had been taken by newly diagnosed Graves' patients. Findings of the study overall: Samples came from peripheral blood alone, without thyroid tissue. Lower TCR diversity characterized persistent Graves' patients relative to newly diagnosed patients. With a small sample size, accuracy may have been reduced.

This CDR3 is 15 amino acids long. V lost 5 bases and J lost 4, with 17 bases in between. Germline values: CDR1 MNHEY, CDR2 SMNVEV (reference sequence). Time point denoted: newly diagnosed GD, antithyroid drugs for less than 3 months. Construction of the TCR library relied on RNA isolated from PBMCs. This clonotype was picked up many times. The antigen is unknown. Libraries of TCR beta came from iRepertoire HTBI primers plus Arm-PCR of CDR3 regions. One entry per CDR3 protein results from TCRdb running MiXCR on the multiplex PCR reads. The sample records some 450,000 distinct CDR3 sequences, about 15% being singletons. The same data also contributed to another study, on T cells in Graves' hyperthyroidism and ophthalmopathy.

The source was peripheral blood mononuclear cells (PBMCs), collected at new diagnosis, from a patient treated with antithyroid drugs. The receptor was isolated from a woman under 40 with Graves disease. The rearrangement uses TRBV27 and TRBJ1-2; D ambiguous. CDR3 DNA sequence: TGTGCCAGCAGTAGGGCCCCACCAGGATCCTATGGCTACACCTTC. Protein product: CASSRAPPGSYGYTF.